This TCR beta chain emerged from a study of PD-1 blockade in classical Hodgkin lymphoma. The wider study: Nivolumab dosed at 3 mg/kg went to patients intravenously every 2 weeks. General observations from the study: Compared with healthy donors, newly diagnosed patients reportedly showed lower baseline TCR diversity. Among the patients, those starting nivolumab under 1 year after ASCT were excluded. Lower baseline TCR diversity marked trial partial responders and progressors.

As for this clone: Its antigen is still unknown.

Only in-frame clones appear in the TCRdb table, and some are missing; sequencing was by immunoSEQ multiplex PCR. This repertoire shows around 29,000 clones, 80% to 90% found once; its top ten account for 0.5% to 0.65%. Time point given: cycle 4 day 1 (C4D1), after more than five weeks of nivolumab. All trial patients relapsed after autologous stem cell transplantation. Magnetic negative selection served to purify CD4+ T cells out of PBMCs that had been thawed. V lost 8 bases and J 0 bases, leaving 8 bases between the germline ends. This CDR3 has 12 amino acids. The germline gives CDR1 GTSNPN, CDR2 SVGIG (reference sequence).

The TCR sequence derives from a human donor with classical Hodgkin lymphoma. The chain is built from TRBV30 and TRBJ1-3, with D unclear. Specimen: CD4+ T cells from blood, collected before the fourth cycle of nivolumab. The CDR3 DNA sequence: TGTGCCCGGGAAAACTCTGGAAACACCATATATTTT. Translated: CARENSGNTIYF.